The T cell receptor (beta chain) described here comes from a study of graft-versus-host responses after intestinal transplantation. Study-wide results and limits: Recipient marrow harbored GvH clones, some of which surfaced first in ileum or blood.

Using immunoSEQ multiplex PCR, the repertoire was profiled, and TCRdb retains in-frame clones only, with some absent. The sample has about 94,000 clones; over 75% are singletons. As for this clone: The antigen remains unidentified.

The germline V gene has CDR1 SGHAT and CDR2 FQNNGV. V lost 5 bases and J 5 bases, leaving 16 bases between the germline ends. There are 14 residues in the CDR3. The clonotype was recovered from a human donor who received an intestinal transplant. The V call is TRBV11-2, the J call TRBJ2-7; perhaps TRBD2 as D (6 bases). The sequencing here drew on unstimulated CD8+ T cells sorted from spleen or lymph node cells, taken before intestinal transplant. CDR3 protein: CASSPRGGLNEQYF. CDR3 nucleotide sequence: TGTGCCAGCAGCCCCCGAGGAGGGTTGAACGAGCAGTACTTC.